This T cell receptor beta chain was sequenced in a study of blood T cell repertoires in COVID-19. V gave up 4 bases and J gave up 4 bases, with 16 bases separating them. Per germline, CDR1 SGHDT and CDR2 YYEEEE. CDR3 length: 15 amino acids. In the original workflow: Amplification from reference gene primers served as the basis for estimated nucleated cell counts. TCRdb's copy holds only in-frame clones and misses some; the assay was immunoSEQ multiplex PCR. V and J calls and clone size follow that table, whereas D and trimming were derived from the DNA. Of about 190,000 clones in the sample, 80% were seen once.

Sequencing was carried out using peripheral blood. J is TRBJ2-3 and V is TRBV5-6, with D maybe TRBD1 (6 bases). This clonotype originated in a man in his 60s with acute or convalescent COVID-19. The CDR3 is CASSALTGIADTQYF. As DNA, the CDR3 is TGTGCCAGCAGCGCCCTCACAGGGATCGCAGATACGCAGTATTTT.